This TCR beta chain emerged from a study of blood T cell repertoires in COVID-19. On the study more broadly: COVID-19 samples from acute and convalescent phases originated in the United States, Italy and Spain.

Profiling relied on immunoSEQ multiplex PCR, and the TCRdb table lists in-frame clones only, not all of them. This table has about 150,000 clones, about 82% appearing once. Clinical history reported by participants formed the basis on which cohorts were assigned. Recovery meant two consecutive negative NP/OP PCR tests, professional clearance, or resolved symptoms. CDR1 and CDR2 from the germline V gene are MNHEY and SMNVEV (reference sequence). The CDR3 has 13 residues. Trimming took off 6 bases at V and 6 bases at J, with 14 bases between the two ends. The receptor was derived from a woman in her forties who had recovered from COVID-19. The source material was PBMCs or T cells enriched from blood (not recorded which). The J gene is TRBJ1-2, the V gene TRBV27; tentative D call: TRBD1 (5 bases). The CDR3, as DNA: TGTGCCAGCAGCATCGGGGGGGGGAATGGCTACACCTTC. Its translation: CASSIGGGNGYTF.